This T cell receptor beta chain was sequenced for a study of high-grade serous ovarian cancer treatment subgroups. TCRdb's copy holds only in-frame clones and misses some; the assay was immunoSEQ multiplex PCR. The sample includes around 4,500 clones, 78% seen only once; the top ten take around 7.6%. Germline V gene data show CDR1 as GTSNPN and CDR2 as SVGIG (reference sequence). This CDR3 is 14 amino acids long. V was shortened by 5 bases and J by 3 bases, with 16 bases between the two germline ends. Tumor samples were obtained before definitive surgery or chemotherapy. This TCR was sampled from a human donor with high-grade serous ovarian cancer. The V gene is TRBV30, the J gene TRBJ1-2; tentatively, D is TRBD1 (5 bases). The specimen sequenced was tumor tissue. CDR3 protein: CAWVPLGGDYGYTF. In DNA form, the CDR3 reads TGTGCCTGGGTCCCACTGGGGGGGGACTATGGCTACACCTTC.